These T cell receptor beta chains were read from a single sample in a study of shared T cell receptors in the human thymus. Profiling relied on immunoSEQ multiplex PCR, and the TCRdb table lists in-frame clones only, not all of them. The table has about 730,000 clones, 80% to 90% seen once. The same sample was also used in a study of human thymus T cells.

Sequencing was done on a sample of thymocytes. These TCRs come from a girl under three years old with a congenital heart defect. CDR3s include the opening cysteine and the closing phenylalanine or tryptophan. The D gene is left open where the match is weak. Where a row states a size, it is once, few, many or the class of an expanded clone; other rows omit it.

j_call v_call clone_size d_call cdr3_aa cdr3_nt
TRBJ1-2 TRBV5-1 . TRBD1 CASSLPGQGYGYTF TGCGCCAGCAGCTTACCGGGACAGGGCTATGGCTACACCTTC
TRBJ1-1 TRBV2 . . CASIRQAWLQLYTEAFF TGTGCCAGCATTCGACAGGCGTGGTTACAGTTATATACTGAAGCTTTCTTT
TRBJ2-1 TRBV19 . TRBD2 CASSPSRGTRGEQFF TGTGCCAGTAGCCCCTCGAGGGGGACTAGAGGTGAGCAGTTCTTC
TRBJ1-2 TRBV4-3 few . CASSQEFAGSYGYTF TGCGCCAGCAGCCAAGAATTTGCCGGGAGTTATGGCTACACCTTC
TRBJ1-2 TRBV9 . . CASSAREGYGYTF TGTGCCAGCAGCGCCAGGGAAGGCTATGGCTACACCTTC
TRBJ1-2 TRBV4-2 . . CASSQDPTVRTNYGYTF TGTGCCAGCAGCCAAGATCCAACAGTACGTACCAACTATGGCTACACCTTC
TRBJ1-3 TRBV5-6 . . CASSPQWVRDNYSGNTIYF TGTGCCAGCAGCCCCCAATGGGTCCGGGACAACTACTCTGGAAACACCATATATTTT
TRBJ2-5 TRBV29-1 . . CSGLGGRGTQYF TGCAGCGGCTTAGGGGGGAGGGGGACCCAGTACTTC
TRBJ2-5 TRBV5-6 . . CASSPKDFYGQYF TGTGCCAGCAGCCCAAAGGACTTTTATGGCCAGTACTTC
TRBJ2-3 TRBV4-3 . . CASSQDRVRAFGEDTQYF TGCGCCAGCAGCCAAGATCGGGTACGAGCATTTGGTGAAGATACGCAGTATTTT
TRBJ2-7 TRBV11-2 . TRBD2 CASSSRGGGALKPNEQYF TGTGCCAGCAGCTCAAGGGGCGGGGGGGCCCTCAAGCCCAACGAGCAGTACTTC
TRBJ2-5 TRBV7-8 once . CASSPPGSGAVSREETQYF TGTGCCAGCAGCCCTCCTGGCTCGGGAGCGGTGAGTAGGGAGGAGACCCAGTACTTC
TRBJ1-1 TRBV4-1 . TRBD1 CASSQAPLWTGEVEAFF TGCGCCAGCAGCCAAGCGCCCCTATGGACAGGGGAGGTTGAAGCTTTCTTT
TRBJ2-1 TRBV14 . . CASSQVGTRFVRNNEQFF TGTGCCAGCAGCCAAGTTGGTACCCGGTTCGTGCGGAACAATGAGCAGTTCTTC
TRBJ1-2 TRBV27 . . CASRGGTWGYTF TGTGCCAGCCGGGGGGGGACATGGGGCTACACCTTC
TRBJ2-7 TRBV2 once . CASSYRASYEQYF TGTGCCAGCAGTTACAGGGCCTCCTACGAGCAGTACTTC
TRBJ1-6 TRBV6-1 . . CASKWRHNSPLHF TGTGCCAGCAAGTGGAGGCATAATTCACCCCTCCACTTT
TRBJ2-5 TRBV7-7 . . CASSLQGQTQYF TGTGCCAGCAGCTTACAGGGGCAGACCCAGTACTTC
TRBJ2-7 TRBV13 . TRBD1 CASSRDRGDEQYF TGTGCCAGCAGCCGGGACAGGGGTGACGAGCAGTACTTC
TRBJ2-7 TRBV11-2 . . CASSLIVSLYF TGTGCCAGCAGCTTAATTGTGAGCTTGTACTTC
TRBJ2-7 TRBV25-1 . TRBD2 CASSEPTSGGVFGEQYF TGTGCCAGCAGTGAGCCGACTAGCGGGGGGGTCTTCGGCGAGCAGTACTTC
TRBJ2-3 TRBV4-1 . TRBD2 CASSPLTSGARTDTQYF TGCGCCAGCAGCCCCTTGACTAGCGGGGCTCGCACAGATACGCAGTATTTT
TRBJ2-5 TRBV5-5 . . CASSSHRVQETQYF TGTGCCAGCAGCTCCCACAGGGTACAAGAGACCCAGTACTTC
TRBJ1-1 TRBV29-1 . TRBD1 CSVRQGARTGMNTEAFF TGCAGCGTGAGACAGGGGGCGAGGACGGGCATGAACACTGAAGCTTTCTTT
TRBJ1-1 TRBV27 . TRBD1 CASSLTGIGNTEAFF TGTGCCAGCAGCCTGACAGGGATAGGGAACACTGAAGCTTTCTTT
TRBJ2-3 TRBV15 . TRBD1 CATRTGTPPTSTDTQYF TGTGCCACGCGGACAGGGACCCCCCCGACTAGCACAGATACGCAGTATTTT
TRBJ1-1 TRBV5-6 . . CASSLMGGGEAFF TGTGCCAGCAGCTTGATGGGGGGAGGTGAAGCTTTCTTT
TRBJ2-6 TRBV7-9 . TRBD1 CASSIDRGRGSGANVLTF TGTGCCAGCAGCATCGACAGGGGGCGAGGTTCTGGGGCCAACGTCCTGACTTTC
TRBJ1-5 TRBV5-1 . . CASSLGHNSNQPQHF TGCGCCAGCAGCTTGGGACATAATAGCAATCAGCCCCAGCATTTT
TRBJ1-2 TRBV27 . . CASSPGGGDFRGPYGYTF TGTGCCAGCAGTCCCGGAGGGGGGGACTTTAGGGGACCCTATGGCTACACCTTC
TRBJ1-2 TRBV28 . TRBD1 CASSPPQIDRVEDIAGYTF TGTGCCAGCAGTCCTCCGCAGATAGACAGGGTGGAGGATATAGCCGGCTACACCTTC
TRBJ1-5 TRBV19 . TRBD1 CASSLGDRGIGQPQHF TGTGCCAGTAGTCTCGGAGACAGGGGGATCGGTCAGCCCCAGCATTTT
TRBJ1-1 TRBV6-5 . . CAVHRRGEAFF TGTGCCGTCCACAGAAGGGGTGAAGCTTTCTTT
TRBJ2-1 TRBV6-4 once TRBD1 CASRLDRGNYEQFF TGTGCCAGCAGATTAGACAGGGGGAACTATGAGCAGTTCTTC
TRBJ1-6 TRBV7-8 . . CASRQESSYNSPLHF TGTGCCAGCAGACAAGAAAGCTCCTATAATTCACCCCTCCACTTT
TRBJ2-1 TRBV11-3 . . CASSLIGAGPYNEQFF TGTGCCAGCAGCTTAATTGGGGCAGGGCCCTACAATGAGCAGTTCTTC
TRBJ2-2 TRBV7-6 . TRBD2 CASSLGTTSTGELFF TGTGCCAGCAGCCTCGGGACTACGAGCACCGGGGAGCTGTTTTTT
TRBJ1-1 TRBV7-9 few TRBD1 CASSLAGTADPNTEAFF TGTGCCAGCAGCCTCGCCGGGACAGCAGACCCGAACACTGAAGCTTTCTTT
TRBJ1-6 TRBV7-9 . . CASSSSLESPLHF TGTGCCAGCAGCTCCAGCCTGGAGTCACCCCTCCACTTT
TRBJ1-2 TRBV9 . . CASSTSTGSPLYGYTF TGTGCCAGCAGCACCAGTACAGGTAGTCCACTCTATGGCTACACCTTC
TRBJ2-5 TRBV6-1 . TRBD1 CASGTGGWETQYF TGTGCCAGCGGGACAGGGGGCTGGGAGACCCAGTACTTC
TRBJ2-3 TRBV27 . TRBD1 CASSRQTGQDITDTQYF TGTGCCAGCAGTCGACAAACGGGACAGGACATTACAGATACGCAGTATTTT
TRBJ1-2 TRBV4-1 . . CASSHLGGADGYTF TGCGCCAGCAGCCACCTCGGGGGGGCGGATGGCTACACCTTC
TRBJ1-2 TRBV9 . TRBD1 CASSGYRDRGGYTF TGTGCCAGCAGCGGGTACCGGGACAGGGGAGGCTACACCTTC
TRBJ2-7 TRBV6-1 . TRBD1 CASGTVNRIYEQYF TGTGCCAGCGGGACAGTTAATAGGATCTACGAGCAGTACTTC
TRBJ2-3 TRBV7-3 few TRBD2 CASSLPTSGVTDTQYF TGTGCCAGCAGCCTCCCGACTAGCGGAGTCACAGATACGCAGTATTTT
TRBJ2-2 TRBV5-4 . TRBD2 CASSPGLVDTGELFF TGTGCCAGCAGCCCCGGACTAGTTGACACCGGGGAGCTGTTTTTT
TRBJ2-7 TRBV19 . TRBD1 CASSPGQGASYEQYF TGTGCCAGTAGCCCGGGACAGGGGGCATCCTACGAGCAGTACTTC
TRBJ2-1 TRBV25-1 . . CASSEWEGGSYNEQFF TGTGCCAGCAGTGAATGGGAAGGGGGCTCCTACAATGAGCAGTTCTTC
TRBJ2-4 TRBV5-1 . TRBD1 CASKMGTELAKNIQYF TGCGCCAGCAAGATGGGGACAGAATTAGCCAAAAACATTCAGTACTTC
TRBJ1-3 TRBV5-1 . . CASSLASGAGNTIYF TGCGCCAGCAGCTTGGCGTCGGGAGCTGGAAACACCATATATTTT
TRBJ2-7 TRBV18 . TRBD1 CASSPPSKSGGEDEQYF TGTGCCAGCTCACCACCGAGTAAATCAGGGGGCGAGGACGAGCAGTACTTC
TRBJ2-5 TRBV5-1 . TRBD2 CASSPKGLAGPETQYF TGCGCCAGCAGCCCAAAGGGACTAGCTGGCCCAGAGACCCAGTACTTC
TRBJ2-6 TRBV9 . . CASSVEAGLKNSGANVLTF TGTGCCAGCAGCGTAGAAGCAGGGTTAAAGAATTCTGGGGCCAACGTCCTGACTTTC
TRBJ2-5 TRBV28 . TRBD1 CASEGPGGETQYF TGTGCCAGCGAGGGGCCAGGGGGAGAGACCCAGTACTTC
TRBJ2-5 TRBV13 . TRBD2 CASSLGGLAGRLETQYF TGTGCCAGCAGCTTAGGGGGACTAGCGGGGCGGCTGGAGACCCAGTACTTC
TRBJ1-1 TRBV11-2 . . CASSFDWALVRTEAFF TGTGCCAGCAGCTTCGATTGGGCCTTGGTTCGCACTGAAGCTTTCTTT
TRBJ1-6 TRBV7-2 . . CASSLRRLDSPLHF TGTGCCAGCAGCTTGCGGAGGCTAGATTCACCCCTCCACTTT
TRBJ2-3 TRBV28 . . CASRKGPPRQLFPDTQYF TGTGCCAGCAGAAAAGGCCCCCCAAGACAGTTGTTCCCAGATACGCAGTATTTT